This TCR beta chain is from a study of blood T cell repertoires in COVID-19. Assay used: immunoSEQ multiplex PCR; TCRdb lists only in-frame clones, some missing. The data hold more than 85,000 clones, with 84% observed a single time. The V end was cut by 7 bases, the J end by 5 bases, with 18 bases between. CDR1 SGHNT and CDR2 YYREEE come from the germline V gene (reference sequence). The CDR3 is 14 residues long. Specimen: peripheral blood. This TCR was recovered from a man aged 40-50 years with active or convalescent COVID-19. The chain employs TRBV5-4 and TRBJ2-5; a weak D match, TRBD1 (5 bases). The CDR3 region has the DNA TGTGCCAGCGGGCAGGGCCCTCTGGAGGAGACCCAGTACTTC. Protein: CASGQGPLEETQYF.